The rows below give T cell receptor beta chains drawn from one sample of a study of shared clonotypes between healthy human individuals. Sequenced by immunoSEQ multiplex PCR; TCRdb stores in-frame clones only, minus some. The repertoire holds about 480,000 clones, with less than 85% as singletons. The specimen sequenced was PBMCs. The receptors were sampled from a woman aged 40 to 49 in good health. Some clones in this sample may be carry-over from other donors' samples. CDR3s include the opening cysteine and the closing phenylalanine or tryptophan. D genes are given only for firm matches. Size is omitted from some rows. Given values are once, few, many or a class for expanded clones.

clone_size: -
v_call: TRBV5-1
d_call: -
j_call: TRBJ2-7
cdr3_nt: TGCGCCAGCCGTCGAGAGGGGGGAGATGTTGACGAGCAGTACTTC
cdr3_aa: CASRREGGDVDEQYF

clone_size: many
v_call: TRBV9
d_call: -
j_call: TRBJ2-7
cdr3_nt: TGTGCCAGCAGCGTGATTGATGGTTACGAGCAGTACTTC
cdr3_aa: CASSVIDGYEQYF

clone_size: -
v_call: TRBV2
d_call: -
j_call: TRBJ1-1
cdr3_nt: TGTGCCAGCAGTGAATACACTGAAGCTTTCTTT
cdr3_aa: CASSEYTEAFF

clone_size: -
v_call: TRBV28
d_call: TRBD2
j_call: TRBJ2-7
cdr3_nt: TGTGCCAGCAGCTTCTTAGCGGGGGGCCCCACAACGTACTTC
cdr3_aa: CASSFLAGGPTTYF

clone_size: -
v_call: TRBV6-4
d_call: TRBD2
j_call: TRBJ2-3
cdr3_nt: TGTGCCAGCAGTCCGTCTAGCGGGAGCACAGATACGCAGTATTTT
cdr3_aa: CASSPSSGSTDTQYF

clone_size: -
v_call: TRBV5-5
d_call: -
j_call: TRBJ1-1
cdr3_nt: TGTGCCAGCACCCCCAACGGGGGCATGAACACTGAAGCTTTCTTT
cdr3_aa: CASTPNGGMNTEAFF

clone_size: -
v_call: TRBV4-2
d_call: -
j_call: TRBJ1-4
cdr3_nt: TGTGCCAGCAGCCAGGGACCGAATAATGAAAAACTGTTTTTT
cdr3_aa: CASSQGPNNEKLFF

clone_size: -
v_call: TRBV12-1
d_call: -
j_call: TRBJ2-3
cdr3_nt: TGTGCCAGCAGCTTCGGACTAGTGCCAGCAGATACGCAGTATTTT
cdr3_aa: CASSFGLVPADTQYF

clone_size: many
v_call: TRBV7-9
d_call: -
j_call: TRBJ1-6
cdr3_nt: TGTGCCAGCAGCGAAGAGGGGGTAGGGTCACCCCTCCACTTT
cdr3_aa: CASSEEGVGSPLHF

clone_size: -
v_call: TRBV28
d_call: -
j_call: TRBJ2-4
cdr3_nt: TGTGCCAGCAGTTTGAAGTCTTGGTCTAGCCTTAACATTCAGTACTTC
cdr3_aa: CASSLKSWSSLNIQYF

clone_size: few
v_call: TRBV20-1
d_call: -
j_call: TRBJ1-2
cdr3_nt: TGCAGTGCTAGGTCCGACTATGGCTACACCTTC
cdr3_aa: CSARSDYGYTF

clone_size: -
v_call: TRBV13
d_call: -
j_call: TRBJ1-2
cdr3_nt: TGTGCCAGCGGAGAGGGCAGAAATGGCTACACCTTC
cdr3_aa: CASGEGRNGYTF

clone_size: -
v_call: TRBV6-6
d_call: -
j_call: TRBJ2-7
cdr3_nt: TGTGCCAGCCGGGGTCGGGGCAGGGACCACGAGCAGTACTTC
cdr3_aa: CASRGRGRDHEQYF

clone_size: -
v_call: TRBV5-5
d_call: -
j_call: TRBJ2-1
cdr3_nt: TGTGCCAGCAGCCCTCAACCCCTAAGTAACAATGAGCAGTTCTTC
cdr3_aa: CASSPQPLSNNEQFF

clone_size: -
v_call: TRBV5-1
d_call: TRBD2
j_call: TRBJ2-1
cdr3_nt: TGCGCCAGCAGCTTAATGAGAGCGGGAGGGGTCCATGAGCAGTTCTTC
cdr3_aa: CASSLMRAGGVHEQFF

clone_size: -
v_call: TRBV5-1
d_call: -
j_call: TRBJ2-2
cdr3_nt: TGCGCCAGCAGCTTGGCCGGACTTTACACCGGGGAGCTGTTTTTT
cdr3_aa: CASSLAGLYTGELFF

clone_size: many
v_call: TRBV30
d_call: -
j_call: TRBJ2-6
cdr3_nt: TGTGCCTGGAGCCGCTTTGGGGGTCTAACTGGGGCCAACGTCCTGACTTTC
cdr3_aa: CAWSRFGGLTGANVLTF

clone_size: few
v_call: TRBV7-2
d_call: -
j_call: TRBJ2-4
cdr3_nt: TGTGCCAGCAGCTTAGAGGGAGTCGGGAGTTGGGACATTCAGTACTTC
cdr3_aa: CASSLEGVGSWDIQYF

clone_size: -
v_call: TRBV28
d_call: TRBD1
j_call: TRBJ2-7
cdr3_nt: TGTGCCAGCAGCCCCTGGACAGGGTCCTACGAGCAGTACTTC
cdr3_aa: CASSPWTGSYEQYF

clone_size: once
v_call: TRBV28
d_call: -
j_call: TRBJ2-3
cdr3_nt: TGTGCCAGCAGTCCCGGAGAAGGGGGAGGAGATACGCAGTATTTT
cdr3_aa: CASSPGEGGGDTQYF

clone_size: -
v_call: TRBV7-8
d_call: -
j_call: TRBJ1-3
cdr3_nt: TGTGCCAGCAGCTTAGGGGGCCCAGGGAGAGGAAACACCATATATTTT
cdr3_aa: CASSLGGPGRGNTIYF

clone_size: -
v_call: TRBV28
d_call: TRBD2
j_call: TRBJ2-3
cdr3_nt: TGTGCCAGCAGTTTGGCGGGAGGGGGTACAGATACGCAGTATTTT
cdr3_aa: CASSLAGGGTDTQYF

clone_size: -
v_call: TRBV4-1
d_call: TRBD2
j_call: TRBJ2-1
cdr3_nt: TGCGCCAGCAGGTGGGCTAGCGGGAGGTTTGAGCAGTTCTTC
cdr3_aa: CASRWASGRFEQFF

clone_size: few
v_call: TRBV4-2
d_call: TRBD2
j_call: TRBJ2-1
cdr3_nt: TGTGCCAGCAGCCAAGAGGCCTCTAGCGGGAGTAGGTTCTTC
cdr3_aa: CASSQEASSGSRFF

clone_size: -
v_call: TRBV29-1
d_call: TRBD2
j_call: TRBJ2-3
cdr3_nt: TGCAGCTTCCAGACTAGCGGATTCACAGATACGCAGTATTTT
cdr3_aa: CSFQTSGFTDTQYF

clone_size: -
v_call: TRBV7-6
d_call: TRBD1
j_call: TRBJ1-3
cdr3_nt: TGTGCCAGCAGCCTCGACAGGGGGCACACCATATATTTT
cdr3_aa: CASSLDRGHTIYF

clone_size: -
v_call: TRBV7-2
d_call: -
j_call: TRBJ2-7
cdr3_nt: TGTGCCAGCAGCTTAGGAGGTTCGGACTACGAGCAGTACTTC
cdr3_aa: CASSLGGSDYEQYF

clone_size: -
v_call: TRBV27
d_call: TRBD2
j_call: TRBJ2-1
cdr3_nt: TGTGCCAGCAGTAAAGCGGGAGGTTTCTACAATGAGCAGTTCTTC
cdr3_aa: CASSKAGGFYNEQFF

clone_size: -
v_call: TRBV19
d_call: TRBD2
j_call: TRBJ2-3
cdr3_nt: TGTGCCAGTAGTCCCACTAGCGGCACAGATACGCAGTATTTT
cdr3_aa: CASSPTSGTDTQYF